This TCR beta chain was observed in a study of response to subunit inactivated influenza vaccine. General observations from the study: The authors offered the suggestion that each seasonal influenza vaccination recruits few new T cells.

The CDR3 length is 13 residues. CDR1 is SQVTM, CDR2 ANQGSEA, per germline. TCRdb fed the RT-PCR reads into MiXCR, producing one record per CDR3 protein. The sample shows about 780,000 distinct CDR3 sequences, roughly 18% of them seen only once. This clonotype appeared once. Its specificity is unknown. A much more abundant neighbour one base away suggests this may be a read error. The specimen comprised PBMCs from blood, sampled 4 to 6 days after vaccination. The chain carries TRBV29-1 and TRBJ1-5; TRBD1 aligns across 8 bases. The receptor was derived from a man aged 50-59 years who received an inactivated influenza vaccine. CDR3 nucleotide sequence: TGCAGCGTCCGGGACAGGATCAATCAGCCCCATCATTTT. It is translated as CSVRDRINQPHHF.